A single sample is the source of the 8 T cell receptor beta chains below, sequenced in a study of CD8 T cells in Susac syndrome. Random hexamers served to reverse transcribe about 0.45 to 1 ug RNA. MiXCR, run by TCRdb on the immunoSEQ multiplex PCR reads, gives a single entry per CDR3 protein. Found here are some 190,000 distinct CDR3 sequences, approximately 95% of them singletons; the top ten hold about 0.094%. The sequencing input was CD4+ T cells from PBMCs. The receptors were sampled from a human donor in good health.

The chain employs TRBV6-5 and TRBJ2-1, with TRBD1 as a possible D gene (6 bases). The germline V gene has CDR1 MNHEY and CDR2 SVGAGI. The CDR3 extends over 12 amino acids. The V end was cut by 6 bases, the J end by 8 bases, with 11 bases between. CDR3 coding DNA: TGTGCCAGCAGGGGGGCCTGGGATGAGCAGTTCTTC. Encoded protein: CASRGAWDEQFF.

The chain is built from TRBV12-3 or TRBV12-4 and TRBJ2-3; D is unresolved. V dropped 6 bases and J dropped 6 bases, with 13 bases sitting between them. CDR3 length equals 13 residues. CDR3 protein: CASSFLPLDTQYF. In DNA form, the CDR3 reads TGTGCCAGCAGCTTTCTTCCCTTGGATACGCAGTATTTT.

The gene calls are TRBV10-3 and TRBJ2-1; possibly TRBD2 for D (5 bases). CDR1 is ENHRY and CDR2 is SYGVKD in the germline V gene. This CDR3 is 14 amino acids long. Trimming cost V 4 bases and J 5 bases, with 12 bases left between them. This CDR3 reads CAISAAGPNNEQFF. In nucleotides, the CDR3 is TGTGCCATCAGTGCCGCGGGCCCTAACAATGAGCAGTTCTTC.

The chain is built from TRBV20-1 and TRBJ1-1; TRBD1 is a possible D gene (5 bases). Germline CDR1 DFQATT, CDR2 SNEGSKA (reference sequence). The CDR3 has 16 residues. V was cut by 8 bases and J by 1 base, with 23 bases left in between. The CDR3 sequence is CSREYLTGRRNTEAFF. CDR3 nucleotides: TGCAGTCGAGAATACCTTACAGGTCGGAGGAACACTGAAGCTTTCTTT.

The rearrangement joins TRBV27 to TRBJ2-7; the D is unclear. The CDR3 runs 15 residues. CDR1 MNHEY and CDR2 SMNVEV come from the germline V gene (reference sequence). Deletions cut 0 bases from V and 2 bases from J, with 11 bases between. The CDR3 sequence: CASSLSAPGPYEQYV. CDR3 DNA sequence: TGTGCCAGCAGTTTATCGGCCCCCGGGCCCTACGAGCAGTACGTC.

The rearrangement uses TRBV29-1 and TRBJ2-1, with TRBD2 identical over 9 bases. The CDR3 totals 12 residues. With 4 bases clipped from V and 9 bases from J, the junction kept 4 bases outside the gene matches. Germline V CDR1 and CDR2: SQVTM, ANQGSEA. CDR3 sequence: CSVVAGAGEQFF. The CDR3 DNA is TGCAGCGTTGTAGCGGGGGCAGGTGAGCAGTTCTTC.

The gene calls are TRBV25-1 and TRBJ2-7, with D uncertain. CDR1 and CDR2 (germline): MGHDK, SYGVNS. The CDR3 loop spans 13 amino acids. The V end was cut by 4 bases, the J end by 5 bases, with 12 bases between. CDR3 amino acids: CASSGLPLDEQYV. The CDR3 DNA sequence: TGTGCCAGCAGTGGTCTCCCCCTCGACGAGCAGTACGTC.

This clonotype was seen once. The chain has TRBV20-1 and TRBJ2-1; maybe TRBD2 (5 bases). The CDR3 contains 11 residues. Germline V CDR1 and CDR2: DFQATT, SNEGSKA (reference sequence). Trimming removed 6 bases from V and 8 bases from J, with 11 bases in between. The CDR3 bases are TGCAGTGCCATCCGGGGTTATGAGCAGTTCTTC. Translated, it gives CSAIRGYEQFF.